The subject of this entry is one T cell receptor beta chain. As originally analysed: Amplification from reference gene primers served as the basis for estimated nucleated cell counts. Generated by immunoSEQ multiplex PCR, the TCRdb table keeps only in-frame clones and is missing some. That table gives V, J and clone size, and the DNA gave D and trimming. The sample includes roughly 230,000 clones, approximately 90% of them seen just once. This specimen belongs to a study of blood T cell repertoires in COVID-19. Study context: The United States, Italy and Spain were the sources of the acute and convalescent COVID-19 samples. Sources were T cells, B-cell-depleted T cells, or PBMCs; the material itself was cDNA or gDNA.

Material: peripheral blood. This clonotype originated in a man in his 70s with acute or convalescent COVID-19.

CDR3 sequence: CASSEGGGSNQPQHF. CDR3 sequence (DNA): TGTGCCAGCAGCGAGGGGGGGGGAAGCAATCAGCCCCAGCATTTT. The genes are TRBV6-5 and TRBJ1-5, with D possibly matching TRBD1 (6 bases). The V gene's germline CDR1 is MNHEY and CDR2 SVGAGI. The CDR3 loop spans 15 amino acids. V lost 6 bases, J lost 1 base, and 13 bases lay in between.